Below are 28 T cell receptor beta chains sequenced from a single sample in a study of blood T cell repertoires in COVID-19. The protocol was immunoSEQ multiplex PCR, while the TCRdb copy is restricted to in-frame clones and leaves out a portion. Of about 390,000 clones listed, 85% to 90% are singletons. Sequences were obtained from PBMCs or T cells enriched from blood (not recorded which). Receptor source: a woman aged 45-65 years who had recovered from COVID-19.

CDR3 DNA: TGTGCCAGTAGTATAAATTTGGGGACTCACACTGAAGCTTTCTTT. As protein: CASSINLGTHTEAFF. The chain has TRBV19 and TRBJ1-1, with D perhaps TRBD1 (5 bases). This CDR3 has 15 amino acids. Germline V gives CDR1 LNHDA, CDR2 SQIVND (reference sequence). V lost 2 bases and J 3 bases, leaving 13 bases between the germline ends.

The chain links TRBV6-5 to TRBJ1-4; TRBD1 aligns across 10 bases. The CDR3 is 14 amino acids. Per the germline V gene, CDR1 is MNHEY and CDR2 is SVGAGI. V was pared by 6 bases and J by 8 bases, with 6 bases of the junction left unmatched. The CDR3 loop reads CASRRQGANEKLFF. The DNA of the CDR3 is TGTGCCAGCAGACGACAGGGGGCAAACGAAAAACTGTTTTTT.

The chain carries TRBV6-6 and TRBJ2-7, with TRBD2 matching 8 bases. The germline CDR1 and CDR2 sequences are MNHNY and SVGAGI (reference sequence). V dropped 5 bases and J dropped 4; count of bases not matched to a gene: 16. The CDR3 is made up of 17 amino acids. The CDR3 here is CASSPPRGSGGLYEQYF. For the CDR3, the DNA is TGTGCCAGCAGTCCCCCCCGGGGGAGCGGGGGTCTTTACGAGCAGTACTTC.

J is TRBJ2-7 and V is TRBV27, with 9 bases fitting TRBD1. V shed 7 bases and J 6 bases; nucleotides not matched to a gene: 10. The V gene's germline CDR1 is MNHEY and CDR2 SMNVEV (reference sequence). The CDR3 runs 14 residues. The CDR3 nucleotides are TGTGCCAGCATATCCCTGGGACAGGGCCGCGAGCAGTACTTC. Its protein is CASISLGQGREQYF.

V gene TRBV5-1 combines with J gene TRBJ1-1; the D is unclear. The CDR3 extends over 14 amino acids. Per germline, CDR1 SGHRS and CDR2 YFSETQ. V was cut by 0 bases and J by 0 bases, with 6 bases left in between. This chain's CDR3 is CASSLAGMNTEAFF. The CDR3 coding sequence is TGCGCCAGCAGCTTGGCCGGGATGAACACTGAAGCTTTCTTT.

The CDR3 DNA is TGTGCCAGCAGCCTAGGAGGGTCTAATGGAAACACCATATATTTT. It yields the protein CASSLGGSNGNTIYF. The chain recombines TRBV9 with TRBJ1-3; D ambiguous. Germline V lookup: CDR1 SGDLS, CDR2 YYNGEE. The CDR3 sequence is 15 residues long. Trimming removed 4 bases at V and 3 bases at J, with 14 bases between.

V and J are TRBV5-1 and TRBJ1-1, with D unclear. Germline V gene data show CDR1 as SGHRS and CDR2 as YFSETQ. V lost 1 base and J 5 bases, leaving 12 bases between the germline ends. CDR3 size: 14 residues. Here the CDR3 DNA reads TGCGCCAGCAGCTTGAGCGGGGTAGAAACTGAAGCTTTCTTT. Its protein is CASSLSGVETEAFF.

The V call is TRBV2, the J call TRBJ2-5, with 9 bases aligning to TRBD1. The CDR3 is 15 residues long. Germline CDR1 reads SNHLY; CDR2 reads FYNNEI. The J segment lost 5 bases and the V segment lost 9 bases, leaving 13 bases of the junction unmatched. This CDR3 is CASSREQGTGETQYF. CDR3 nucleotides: TGTGCCAGTAGCCGTGAGCAGGGGACAGGGGAGACCCAGTACTTC.

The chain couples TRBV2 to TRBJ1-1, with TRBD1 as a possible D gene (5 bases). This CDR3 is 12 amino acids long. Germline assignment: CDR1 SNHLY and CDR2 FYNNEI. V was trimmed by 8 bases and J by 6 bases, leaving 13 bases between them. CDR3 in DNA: TGTGCCAGCGGAGGGGTGTTCGCTGAAGCTTTCTTT. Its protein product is CASGGVFAEAFF.

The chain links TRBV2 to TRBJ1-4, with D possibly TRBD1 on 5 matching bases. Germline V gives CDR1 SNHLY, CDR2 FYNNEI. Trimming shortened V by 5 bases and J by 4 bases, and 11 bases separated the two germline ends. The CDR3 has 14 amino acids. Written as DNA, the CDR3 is TGTGCCAGCAGTTCGGGACTGATTAATGAAAAACTGTTTTTT. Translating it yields CASSSGLINEKLFF.

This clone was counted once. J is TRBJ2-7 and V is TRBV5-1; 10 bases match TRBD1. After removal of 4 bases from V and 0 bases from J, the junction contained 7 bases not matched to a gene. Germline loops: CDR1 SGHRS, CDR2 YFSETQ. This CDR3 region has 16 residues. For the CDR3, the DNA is TGCGCCAGCAGCCCCGGGACAGGGGTTTACTCCTACGAGCAGTACTTC. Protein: CASSPGTGVYSYEQYF.

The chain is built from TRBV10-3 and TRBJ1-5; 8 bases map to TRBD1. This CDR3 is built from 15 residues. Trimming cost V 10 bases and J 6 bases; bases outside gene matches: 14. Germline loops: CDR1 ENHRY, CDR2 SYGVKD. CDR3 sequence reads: CATESGQGASQPQHF. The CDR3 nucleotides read TGTGCCACCGAGAGCGGGCAGGGGGCGAGTCAGCCCCAGCATTTT.

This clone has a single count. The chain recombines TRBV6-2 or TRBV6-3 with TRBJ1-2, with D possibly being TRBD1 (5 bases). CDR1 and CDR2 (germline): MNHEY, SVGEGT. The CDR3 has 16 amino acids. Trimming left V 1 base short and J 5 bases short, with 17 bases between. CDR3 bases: TGTGCCAGCAGTTACTGGGCAGGGAGGCCGAATTATGGCTACACCTTC. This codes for CASSYWAGRPNYGYTF.

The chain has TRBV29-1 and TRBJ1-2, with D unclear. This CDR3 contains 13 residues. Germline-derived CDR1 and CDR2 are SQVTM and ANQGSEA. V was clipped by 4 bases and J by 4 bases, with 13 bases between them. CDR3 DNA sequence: TGCAGCGTTGTCGACTCTTCTAGCTATGGCTACACCTTC. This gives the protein CSVVDSSSYGYTF.

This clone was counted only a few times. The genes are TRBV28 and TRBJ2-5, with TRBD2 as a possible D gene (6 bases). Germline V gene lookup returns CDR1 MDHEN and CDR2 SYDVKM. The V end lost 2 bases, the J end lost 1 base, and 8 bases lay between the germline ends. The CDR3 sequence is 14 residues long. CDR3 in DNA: TGTGCCAGCAGTTTAGGCGGGGCCCAAGAGACCCAGTACTTC. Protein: CASSLGGAQETQYF.

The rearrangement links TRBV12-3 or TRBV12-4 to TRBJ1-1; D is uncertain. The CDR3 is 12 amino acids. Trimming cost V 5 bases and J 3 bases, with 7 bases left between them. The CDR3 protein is CASSQQYTEAFF. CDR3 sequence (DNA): TGTGCCAGCAGTCAACAGTACACTGAAGCTTTCTTT.

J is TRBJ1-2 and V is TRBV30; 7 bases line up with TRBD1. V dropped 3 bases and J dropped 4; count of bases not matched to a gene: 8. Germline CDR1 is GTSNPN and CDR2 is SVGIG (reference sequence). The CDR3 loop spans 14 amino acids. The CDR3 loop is CAWSPGQAGYGYTF. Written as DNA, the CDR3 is TGTGCCTGGAGCCCCGGACAGGCAGGCTATGGCTACACCTTC.

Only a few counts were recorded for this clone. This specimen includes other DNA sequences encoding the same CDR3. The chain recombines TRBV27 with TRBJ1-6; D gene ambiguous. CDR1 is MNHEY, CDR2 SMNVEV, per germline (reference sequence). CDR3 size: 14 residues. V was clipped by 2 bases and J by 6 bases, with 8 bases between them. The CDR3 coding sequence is TGTGCCAGCAGTTTAGGAACGGGTAATTCACCCCTCCACTTT. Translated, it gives CASSLGTGNSPLHF.

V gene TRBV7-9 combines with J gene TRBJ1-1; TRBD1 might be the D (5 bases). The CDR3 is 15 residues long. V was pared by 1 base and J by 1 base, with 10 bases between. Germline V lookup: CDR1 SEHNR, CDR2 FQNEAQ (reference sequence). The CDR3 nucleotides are TGTGCCAGCAGCTTAGAAAGGGGCTGGAACACTGAAGCTTTCTTT. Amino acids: CASSLERGWNTEAFF.

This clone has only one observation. CDR3 DNA sequence: TGTGCCAGCAGTGAAGGGGCTACGCCCTCCTACGAGCAGTACTTC. Translation: CASSEGATPSYEQYF. The genes are TRBV2 and TRBJ2-7; D is uncertain. Trimming removed 1 base at V and 0 bases at J, with 10 bases between. Germline V gene sequence: CDR1 SNHLY, CDR2 FYNNEI. The CDR3 contains 15 residues.

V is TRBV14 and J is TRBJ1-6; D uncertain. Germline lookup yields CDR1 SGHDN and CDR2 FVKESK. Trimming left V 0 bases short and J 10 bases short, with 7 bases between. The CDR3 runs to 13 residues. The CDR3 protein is CASSQDMRSPLHF. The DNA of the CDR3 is TGTGCCAGCAGCCAAGACATGCGGTCACCCCTCCACTTT.

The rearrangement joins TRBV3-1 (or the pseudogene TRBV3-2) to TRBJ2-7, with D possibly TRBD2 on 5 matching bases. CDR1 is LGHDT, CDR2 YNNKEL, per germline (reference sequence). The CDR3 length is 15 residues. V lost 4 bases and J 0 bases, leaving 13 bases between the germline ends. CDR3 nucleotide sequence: TGTGCCAGCAGCCCCGGAGGATCGAGCTCCTACGAGCAGTACTTC. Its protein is CASSPGGSSSYEQYF.

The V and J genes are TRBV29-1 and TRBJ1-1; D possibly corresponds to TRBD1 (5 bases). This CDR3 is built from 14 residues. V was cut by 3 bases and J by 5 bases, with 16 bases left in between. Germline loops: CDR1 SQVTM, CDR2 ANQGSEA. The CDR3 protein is CSVDWGGRVTEAFF. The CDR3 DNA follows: TGCAGCGTTGATTGGGGCGGGAGGGTGACTGAAGCTTTCTTT.

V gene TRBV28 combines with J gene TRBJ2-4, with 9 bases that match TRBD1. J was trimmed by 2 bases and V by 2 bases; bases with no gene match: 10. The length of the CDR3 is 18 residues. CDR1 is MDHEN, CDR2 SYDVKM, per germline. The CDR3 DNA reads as TGTGCCAGCAGTTTACCCCTCGACAGGGGGTTATCCAAAAACATTCAGTACTTC. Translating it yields CASSLPLDRGLSKNIQYF.

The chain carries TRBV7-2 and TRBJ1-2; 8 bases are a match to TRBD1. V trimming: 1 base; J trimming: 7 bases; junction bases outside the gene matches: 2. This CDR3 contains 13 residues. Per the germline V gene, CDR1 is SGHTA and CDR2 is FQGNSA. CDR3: CASSLGQGSGYTF. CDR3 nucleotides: TGTGCCAGCAGCTTAGGACAGGGGTCTGGCTACACCTTC.

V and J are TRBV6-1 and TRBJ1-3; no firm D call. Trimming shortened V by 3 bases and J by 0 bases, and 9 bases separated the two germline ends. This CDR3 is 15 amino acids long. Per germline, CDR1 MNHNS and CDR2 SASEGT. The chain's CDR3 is CASSDTRFSGNTIYF. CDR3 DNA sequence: TGTGCCAGCAGTGACACCAGATTCTCTGGAAACACCATATATTTT.

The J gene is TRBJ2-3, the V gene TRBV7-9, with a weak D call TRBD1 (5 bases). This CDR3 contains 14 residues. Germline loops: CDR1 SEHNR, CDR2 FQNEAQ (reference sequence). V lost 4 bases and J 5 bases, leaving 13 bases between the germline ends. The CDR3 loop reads CASSSMTALDTQYF. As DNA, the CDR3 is TGTGCCAGCAGCTCAATGACAGCGCTAGATACGCAGTATTTT.

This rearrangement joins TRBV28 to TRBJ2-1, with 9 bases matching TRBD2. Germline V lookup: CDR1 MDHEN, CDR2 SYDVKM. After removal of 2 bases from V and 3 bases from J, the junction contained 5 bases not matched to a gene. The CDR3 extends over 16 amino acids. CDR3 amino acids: CASSLGAGGFYNEQFF. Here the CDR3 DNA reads TGTGCCAGCAGTTTAGGAGCGGGGGGTTTCTACAATGAGCAGTTCTTC.